Following are 15 T cell receptor beta chains from one sample sequenced in a study of CD8 T cells in Susac syndrome. Random hexamers were used to reverse transcribe the RNA input (roughly 0.5 to 1 ug). TCRdb fed the immunoSEQ multiplex PCR reads into MiXCR, producing one record per CDR3 protein. Of about 200,000 distinct CDR3 sequences listed, 93% are singletons. The sample comprised CD4+ T cells from PBMCs. All receptors derive from a human donor in good health.

V gene TRBV5-4 combines with J gene TRBJ2-3, with TRBD2 matching over 11 bases. Germline V gene data show CDR1 as SGHNT and CDR2 as YYREEE (reference sequence). With V trimmed by 4 bases and J by 5 bases, 12 bases remained unmatched. The CDR3 covers 17 residues. CDR3 DNA: TGTGCCAGCAGCCCGAGGTCCTCTAGCGGGGGGAGAGATACGCAGTATTTT. Translating it yields CASSPRSSSGGRDTQYF.

This rearrangement joins TRBV2 to TRBJ1-2, with TRBD1 as a possible D gene (6 bases). Per the germline V gene, CDR1 is SNHLY and CDR2 is FYNNEI. CDR3 size: 14 residues. With 4 bases removed from V and 8 bases from J, the gap between germline ends came to 17 bases. The CDR3 region has the DNA TGTGCCAGCAGTGGCACAGGGAGTACGGGGGGCTACACCTTC. It encodes CASSGTGSTGGYTF. The whole variable domain, filled in from reference TRBV2 and TRBJ1-2, reads EPEVTQTPSHQVTQMGQEVILRCVPISNHLYFYWYRQILGQKVEFLVSFYNNEISEKSEIFDDQFSVERPDGSNFTLKIRSTKLEDSAMYFCASSGTGSTGGYTFGSGTRLTVV.

J is TRBJ2-2 and V is TRBV28; the match to TRBD2 covers 12 bases. CDR3 length: 16 residues. Germline V gene lookup returns CDR1 MDHEN and CDR2 SYDVKM. V was clipped by 6 bases and J by 7 bases; unmatched bases: 9. The CDR3 is CASSPSGGAPVGELFF. The CDR3 region has the DNA TGTGCCAGCAGCCCTAGCGGGGGGGCTCCCGTCGGGGAGCTGTTTTTT.

This rearrangement joins TRBV10-3 to TRBJ1-2; maybe TRBD1 (6 bases). From germline, CDR1 is ENHRY and CDR2 SYGVKD. With 0 bases removed from V and 9 bases from J, the gap between germline ends came to 11 bases. The CDR3 is 13 amino acids. For the CDR3, the DNA is TGTGCCATCAGTGAGTCGGCCAGGGGCAGCTACACCTTC. This encodes CAISESARGSYTF.

The chain joins TRBV7-2 to TRBJ1-4; TRBD1 matches at 8 bases. Germline CDR1 reads SGHTA; CDR2 reads FQGNSA. The V segment lost 5 bases and the J segment 5 bases; nucleotides outside the gene matches: 13. The CDR3 is 17 residues long. The CDR3: CASSKLPGGTGNEKLFF. CDR3 DNA sequence: TGTGCCAGCAGCAAATTGCCTGGTGGGACAGGCAATGAAAAACTGTTTTTT.

The chain combines TRBV2 with TRBJ2-2; 9 nucleotides align to TRBD2. Germline-derived CDR1 and CDR2 are SNHLY and FYNNEI. CDR3 size: 16 residues. The ends lost 0 bases at V and 2 bases at J; junction bases unmatched: 1. The CDR3 here is CASSEASGGNTGELFF. The CDR3 bases are TGTGCCAGCAGTGAAGCTAGCGGGGGTAACACCGGGGAGCTGTTTTTT.

This sequence joins TRBV29-1 and TRBJ1-2; TRBD1 is a possible D gene (5 bases). Germline V gives CDR1 SQVTM, CDR2 ANQGSEA. CDR3 size: 12 residues. V was pared by 5 bases and J by 5 bases, with 12 bases between. The CDR3 bases are TGCAGCGTTAAGACAGTTTCTTATGGCTACACCTTC. Translated, it gives CSVKTVSYGYTF.

CDR3 sequence: CASSTQTGNTEAFF. As DNA, the CDR3 is TGCGCCAGCAGCACACAGACAGGGAACACTGAAGCTTTCTTT. The gene calls are TRBV5-1 and TRBJ1-1; tentative D call: TRBD1 (6 bases). The CDR3 loop spans 14 amino acids. Trimming left V 4 bases short and J 1 base short, with 11 bases between. Germline CDR1 is SGHRS and CDR2 is YFSETQ.

The chain carries TRBV2 and TRBJ1-4, with D tentatively TRBD1 (6 bases). CDR1 and CDR2 (germline): SNHLY, FYNNEI. Deletions cut 6 bases from V and 8 bases from J, with 19 bases between. The CDR3 spans 15 residues. The DNA of the CDR3 is TGTGCCAGCAGCTTTTCGGGGCAAAGGGGGGAAAAACTGTTTTTT. Translating gives CASSFSGQRGEKLFF.

J is TRBJ1-1 and V is TRBV12-3 or TRBV12-4, with D perhaps TRBD1 (6 bases). The V and J ends lost 3 bases and 4 bases respectively, with 12 bases between them. CDR3 length: 14 amino acids. The CDR3 DNA reads TGTGCCAGCAGTTTCTCAGGGGTAGTCACTGAAGCTTTCTTT. Translated: CASSFSGVVTEAFF.

A single count supports this clonotype. As DNA, the CDR3 is TGTGCCAGCAGCCAAGTAGGGTCTGGGGCCAACGTCCTGACTTTC. It codes for CASSQVGSGANVLTF. This sequence joins TRBV4-2 and TRBJ2-6; D is unclear. The CDR3 loop spans 15 amino acids. V lost 1 base, J lost 1 base, and 5 bases lay in between. Germline loops: CDR1 LGHNA, CDR2 YNFKEQ.

CDR3 loop: CSARDLRQGLVYEQYV. The CDR3, as DNA: TGCAGTGCTAGAGACCTTCGGCAGGGTCTCGTCTACGAGCAGTACGTC. The J gene is TRBJ2-7, the V gene TRBV20-1; tentatively, D is TRBD1 (5 bases). Trimming left V 0 bases short and J 3 bases short, with 18 bases between. Looked up from germline, CDR1 is DFQATT and CDR2 is SNEGSKA (reference sequence). CDR3 length equals 16 residues.

The CDR3 sequence is CASTPAGQAFYGYTF. The DNA of the CDR3 is TGTGCCAGCACCCCCGCGGGGCAGGCGTTCTATGGCTACACCTTC. This chain connects TRBV7-2 to TRBJ1-2; a possible D gene is TRBD1 (5 bases). Germline CDR1 SGHTA, CDR2 FQGNSA. This CDR3 spans 15 amino acids. V was pared by 7 bases and J by 4 bases, with 19 bases between. Using reference TRBV7-2 and TRBJ1-2 for the parts outside the CDR3, the full variable domain is GAGVSQSPSNKVTEKGKDVELRCDPISGHTALYWYRQSLGQGLEFLIYFQGNSAPDKSGLPSDRFSAERTGGSVSTLTIQRTQQEDSAVYLCASTPAGQAFYGYTFGSGTRLTVV.

CDR3 nucleotides: TGCAGTGCCCCCCACAGGGCTAATCAGCCCCAGCATTTT. Its translation is CSAPHRANQPQHF. This chain uses TRBV20-1 with TRBJ1-5, with a possible D match to TRBD1 (6 bases). Between the trimmed V and J ends, which lost 6 bases and 4 bases, there was a span of 13 bases. The CDR3 length is 13 residues. Germline lookup yields CDR1 DFQATT and CDR2 SNEGSKA (reference sequence).

This clonotype has just a few counts. The V gene is TRBV27, the J gene TRBJ2-1; no definite D call. V was clipped by 4 bases and J by 6 bases, with 4 bases between them. The germline V gene has CDR1 MNHEY and CDR2 SMNVEV (reference sequence). The CDR3 covers 11 residues. CDR3 coding DNA: TGTGCCAGCAGTTCCCGCAATGAGCAGTTCTTC. Protein product: CASSSRNEQFF.